One and the same sample provided the 21 T cell receptor beta chains below, sequenced in a study of blood T cell repertoires in COVID-19. The protocol was immunoSEQ multiplex PCR, while the TCRdb copy is restricted to in-frame clones and leaves out a portion. Of about 240,000 clones in the sample, approximately 83% were seen once. The sequencing input was PBMCs or T cells enriched from blood (not recorded which). Every receptor here comes from a woman in her 40s who had been exposed to COVID-19.

This clone was seen once. This rearrangement joins TRBV10-3 to TRBJ2-6, with D maybe TRBD2 (6 bases). Germline assignment: CDR1 ENHRY and CDR2 SYGVKD. The ends were cut back, 0 bases at V and 3 bases at J, with 18 bases in the middle. The CDR3 length is 19 residues. In DNA form, the CDR3 reads TGTGCCATCAGTGAGTCGATTGGTACCGGGGGAAGTGGGGCCAACGTCCTGACTTTC. It codes for CAISESIGTGGSGANVLTF.

CDR3 DNA sequence: TGTGCCAGCAGGCAACTAGCGGGGGGGGACGGGGAGCTGTTTTTT. The encoded protein is CASRQLAGGDGELFF. V is TRBV27 and J is TRBJ2-2; 13 bases align to TRBD2. Germline trimming cut 6 bases from V and 7 bases from J; bases unmatched to any gene: 5. Germline V gene data show CDR1 as MNHEY and CDR2 as SMNVEV (reference sequence). The length of the CDR3 is 15 residues.

V gene TRBV7-3 combines with J gene TRBJ2-3; TRBD2 might be the D (5 bases). The germline gives CDR1 SGHTA, CDR2 FQGTGA. V was cut by 5 bases and J by 4 bases, with 10 bases left in between. The CDR3 is 13 residues long. The CDR3 is CASSLKRSDTQYF. CDR3 nucleotide sequence: TGTGCCAGCAGCCTAAAGCGGTCAGATACGCAGTATTTT.

A remark on this clone: Within the sample, other DNA sequences also encode this same CDR3. The V gene is TRBV15, the J gene TRBJ1-5, with 8 bases aligning to TRBD1. The CDR3 loop spans 16 amino acids. J lost 4 bases, V lost 1 base, and 6 bases had no gene match. The germline gives CDR1 LNHNV, CDR2 YYDKDF (reference sequence). The CDR3 nucleotides are TGTGCCACCAGCAGAGGAGGACAGGGCCCTAATCAGCCCCAGCATTTT. The encoded protein is CATSRGGQGPNQPQHF.

This clone was observed once. This rearrangement joins TRBV6-5 to TRBJ1-1; tentatively, D is TRBD1 (6 bases). V was pared by 7 bases and J by 11 bases, with 20 bases between. This CDR3 comprises 13 residues. CDR1 MNHEY and CDR2 SVGAGI come from the germline V gene. The CDR3 sequence: CASTQNALQGAFF. The CDR3 DNA is TGTGCCAGCACCCAGAATGCCCTTCAGGGGGCTTTCTTT.

Comments on this clone: Germline is not matched at one junction end, which may reflect a read error. This chain connects TRBV5-6 to TRBJ2-3, with a weak D call TRBD2 (6 bases). Per the germline V gene, CDR1 is SGHDT and CDR2 is YYEEEE. The length of the CDR3 is 11 residues. Here the CDR3 DNA reads TGTGCCAGCAGCTTGGTGGAGGGACGGAGTTTT. Protein: CASSLVEGRSF.

The gene calls are TRBV4-1 and TRBJ1-5; a weak D match, TRBD1 (6 bases). V lost 2 bases to trimming and J lost 0 bases, with 14 bases between them. Germline V lookup: CDR1 MGHRA, CDR2 YSYEKL. The CDR3 is 17 amino acids. The CDR3 reads CASSQTGQLYSNQPQHF. CDR3 DNA sequence: TGCGCCAGCAGCCAAACAGGACAGTTATATAGCAATCAGCCCCAGCATTTT.

J is TRBJ1-1 and V is TRBV5-1; D is perhaps TRBD1 (5 bases). The V gene's germline CDR1 is SGHRS and CDR2 YFSETQ. Trimming removed 4 bases from V and 5 bases from J, with 15 bases in between. The length of the CDR3 is 14 residues. CDR3 sequence: CASSPRQRGTEAFF. The CDR3 region has the DNA TGCGCCAGCAGCCCACGACAGAGAGGAACTGAAGCTTTCTTT.

The rearrangement joins TRBV10-3 to TRBJ2-7, with D perhaps matching TRBD1 (6 bases). CDR1 ENHRY and CDR2 SYGVKD come from the germline V gene. The CDR3 length is 12 residues. V lost 8 bases and J lost 0, with 8 bases in between. CDR3 residues: CAIGQSSYEQYF. CDR3 DNA: TGTGCCATCGGACAGAGCTCCTACGAGCAGTACTTC.

The chain combines TRBV5-6 with TRBJ1-1; a possible D gene is TRBD1 (6 bases). V dropped 0 bases and J dropped 3 bases, with 12 bases sitting between them. CDR1 and CDR2 from the germline V gene are SGHDT and YYEEEE. CDR3 length: 15 amino acids. This CDR3 is CASSLGTVGYTEAFF. CDR3 nucleotide sequence: TGTGCCAGCAGCTTGGGGACAGTAGGGTACACTGAAGCTTTCTTT.

The chain is built from TRBV18 and TRBJ1-1; D is possibly TRBD1 (6 bases). Trimming cost V 5 bases and J 7 bases, with 20 bases left between them. Germline V gene lookup returns CDR1 KGHSH and CDR2 LQKENI. This CDR3 spans 15 amino acids. In nucleotides, the CDR3 is TGTGCCAGCTCAGAAATGGACAGAAAGGTTGGTGAAGCTTTCTTT. It encodes CASSEMDRKVGEAFF.

CDR3 coding DNA: TGTGCCAGCGGACCCAGGGGCAACACTGAAGCTTTCTTT. Translated: CASGPRGNTEAFF. The gene calls are TRBV18 and TRBJ1-1, with a tentative D call TRBD1 (6 bases). Germline V gene data show CDR1 as KGHSH and CDR2 as LQKENI. V lost 8 bases to trimming and J lost 2 bases, with 12 bases between them. This CDR3 region has 13 residues.

V usage is TRBV7-3 and J usage is TRBJ2-2, with D maybe TRBD2 (6 bases). The CDR3 is made up of 16 amino acids. Trimming removed 5 bases at V and 4 bases at J, with 17 bases between. Germline CDR1 and CDR2: SGHTA and FQGTGA. The CDR3 region has the DNA TGTGCCAGCAGCCTTAGCGGCTTGTCGGGCACCGGGGAGCTGTTTTTT. It translates to CASSLSGLSGTGELFF.

The rearrangement joins TRBV5-1 to TRBJ2-5; perhaps TRBD1 as D (6 bases). The germline gives CDR1 SGHRS, CDR2 YFSETQ. The CDR3 extends over 15 amino acids. V was cut by 4 bases and J by 2 bases, with 15 bases left in between. For the CDR3, the DNA is TGCGCCAGCAGCCGCACTGGACAGTCTCAAGAGACCCAGTACTTC. Encoded protein: CASSRTGQSQETQYF. Full variable domain (rest looked up from reference TRBV5-1 and TRBJ2-5): KAGVTQTPRYLIKTRGQQVTLSCSPISGHRSVSWYQQTPGQGLQFLFEYFSETQRNKGNFPGRFSGRQFSNSRSEMNVSTLELGDSALYLCASSRTGQSQETQYFGPGTRLLVL.

Notes on this clone: A junction end diverges from the germline sequence, so it may reflect a read error. The rearrangement uses TRBV28 and TRBJ1-6; weak D call: TRBD1 (6 bases). CDR1 is MDHEN and CDR2 is SYDVKM in the germline V gene. The CDR3 sequence is 14 residues long. This chain's CDR3 is CASSFIQGDSPLHF. CDR3 sequence (DNA): TGTGCCAGCAGTTTTATACAGGGAGATTCACCCCTTCACTTT.

This clone is a singleton in its sample. The chain carries TRBV28 and TRBJ2-7; D may be TRBD1 (5 bases). The germline gives CDR1 MDHEN, CDR2 SYDVKM. This CDR3 has 16 residues. V lost 2 bases and J 5 bases, leaving 19 bases between the germline ends. The CDR3 DNA reads TGTGCCAGCAGTTTACGCCCCTTTGTGGCCAGGGACGAGCAGTACTTC. This gives the protein CASSLRPFVARDEQYF.

The chain uses TRBV7-9 and TRBJ2-7; the D gene is possibly TRBD2 (5 bases). Between the trimmed V and J ends, which lost 3 bases and 7 bases, there was a span of 19 bases. The CDR3 sequence is 15 residues long. CDR1 and CDR2 from the germline V gene are SEHNR and FQNEAQ (reference sequence). CDR3 sequence reads: CASSFTRSLSLEQYF. In nucleotides, the CDR3 is TGTGCCAGCAGCTTTACTAGGTCCCTCTCCTTAGAGCAGTACTTC.

This clone turned up a few times. CDR3 region: CASNTGFEQYF. Here the CDR3 DNA reads TGTGCCAGCAATACAGGGTTCGAGCAGTACTTC. V usage is TRBV12-3 or TRBV12-4 and J usage is TRBJ2-7; a possible D gene is TRBD1 (6 bases). V was pared by 7 bases and J by 6 bases, with 10 bases between. This CDR3 spans 11 amino acids.

On this clone itself: Germline and junction disagree at one end, which may indicate a read error. The chain carries TRBV5-1 and TRBJ1-2; D is uncertain. Germline V CDR1 and CDR2: SGHRS, YFSETQ. CDR3 length: 13 amino acids. Here the CDR3 DNA reads TGCGCCAGCACCTTGGAGGCAGGTCAGGGCTACACCTTC. Translated: CASTLEAGQGYTF.

The V call is TRBV7-2, the J call TRBJ1-2, with TRBD1 identical over 9 bases. The CDR3 is made up of 15 amino acids. Germline CDR1 reads SGHTA; CDR2 reads FQGNSA. V dropped 5 bases and J dropped 2; count of bases not matched to a gene: 6. The CDR3 region has the DNA TGTGCCAGCAGCACTCGGACAGGGGAGAACTATGGCTACACCTTC. Translating gives CASSTRTGENYGYTF.

The gene calls are TRBV4-1 and TRBJ1-2, with 7 bases fitting TRBD1. The CDR3 runs 18 residues. J was trimmed by 4 bases and V by 1 base; bases with no gene match: 15. Germline values: CDR1 MGHRA, CDR2 YSYEKL. The CDR3 spells CASSQGTGAFPWGYGYTF. The CDR3 DNA is TGCGCCAGCAGCCAAGGCACAGGGGCCTTCCCCTGGGGCTATGGCTACACCTTC.